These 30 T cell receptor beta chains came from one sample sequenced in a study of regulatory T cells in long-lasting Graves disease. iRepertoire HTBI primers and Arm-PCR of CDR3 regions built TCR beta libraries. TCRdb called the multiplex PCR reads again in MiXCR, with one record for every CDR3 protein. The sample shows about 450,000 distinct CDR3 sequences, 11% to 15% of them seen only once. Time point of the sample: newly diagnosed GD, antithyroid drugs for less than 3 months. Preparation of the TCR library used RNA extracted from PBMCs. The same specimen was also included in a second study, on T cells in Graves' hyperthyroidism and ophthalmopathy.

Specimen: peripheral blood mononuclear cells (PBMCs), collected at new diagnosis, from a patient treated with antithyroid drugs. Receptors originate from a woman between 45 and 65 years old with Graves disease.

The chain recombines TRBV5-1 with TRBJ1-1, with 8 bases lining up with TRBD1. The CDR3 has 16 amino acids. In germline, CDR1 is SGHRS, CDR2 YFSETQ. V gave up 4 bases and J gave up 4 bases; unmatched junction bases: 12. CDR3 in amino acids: CASSPAPGGAGTEAFF. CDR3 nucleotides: TGCGCCAGCAGCCCAGCCCCAGGGGGCGCCGGCACTGAAGCTTTCTTT.

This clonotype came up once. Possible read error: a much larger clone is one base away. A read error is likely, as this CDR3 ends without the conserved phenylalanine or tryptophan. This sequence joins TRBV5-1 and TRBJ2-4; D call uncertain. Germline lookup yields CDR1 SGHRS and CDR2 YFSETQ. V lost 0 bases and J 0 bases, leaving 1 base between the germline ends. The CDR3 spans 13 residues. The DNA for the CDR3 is TGCGCCAGCAGCTTGGAAGCCAAAAACATTCAGTACTCC. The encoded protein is CASSLEAKNIQYS.

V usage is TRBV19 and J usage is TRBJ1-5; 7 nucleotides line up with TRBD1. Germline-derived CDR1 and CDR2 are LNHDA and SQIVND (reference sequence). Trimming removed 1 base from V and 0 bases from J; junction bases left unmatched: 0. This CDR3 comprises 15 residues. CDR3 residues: CASSIAGGSNQPQHF. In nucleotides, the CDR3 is TGTGCCAGTAGTATAGCAGGGGGTAGCAATCAGCCCCAGCATTTT.

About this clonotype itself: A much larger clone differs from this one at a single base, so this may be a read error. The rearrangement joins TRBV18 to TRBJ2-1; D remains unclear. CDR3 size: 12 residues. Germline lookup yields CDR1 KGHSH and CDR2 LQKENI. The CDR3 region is CASSDQSNEHFF. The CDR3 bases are TGTGCCAGCTCGGACCAATCCAATGAGCACTTCTTC.

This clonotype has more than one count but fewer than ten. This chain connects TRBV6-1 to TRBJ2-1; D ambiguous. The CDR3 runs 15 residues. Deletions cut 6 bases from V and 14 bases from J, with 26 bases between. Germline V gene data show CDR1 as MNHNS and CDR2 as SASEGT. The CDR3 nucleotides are TGTGCCAGCAGCGATGGACCCGGTACGGTTGTGGGCGAGTTCTTC. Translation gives CASSDGPGTVVGEFF.

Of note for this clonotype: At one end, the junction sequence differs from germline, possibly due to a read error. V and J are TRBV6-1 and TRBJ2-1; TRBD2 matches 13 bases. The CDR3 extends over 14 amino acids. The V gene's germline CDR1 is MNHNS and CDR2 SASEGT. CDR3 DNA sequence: TGTGCCACTTCCGGGACTAGCGGGATTAATGAGCAGTCCTTC. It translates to CATSGTSGINEQSF.

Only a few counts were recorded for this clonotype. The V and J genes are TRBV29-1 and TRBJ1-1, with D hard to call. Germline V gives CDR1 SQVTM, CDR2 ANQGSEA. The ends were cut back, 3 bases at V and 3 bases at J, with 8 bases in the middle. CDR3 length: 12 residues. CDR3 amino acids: CSVDSTYTEAFF. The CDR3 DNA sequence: TGCAGCGTTGATTCAACGTACACTGAAGCTTTCTTT.

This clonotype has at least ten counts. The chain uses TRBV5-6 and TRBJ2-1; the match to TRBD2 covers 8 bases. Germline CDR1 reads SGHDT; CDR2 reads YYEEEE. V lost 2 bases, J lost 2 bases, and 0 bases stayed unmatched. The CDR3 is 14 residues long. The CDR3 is CASSFSGTYNEQFF. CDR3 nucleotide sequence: TGTGCCAGCAGCTTTAGCGGGACCTACAATGAGCAGTTCTTC.

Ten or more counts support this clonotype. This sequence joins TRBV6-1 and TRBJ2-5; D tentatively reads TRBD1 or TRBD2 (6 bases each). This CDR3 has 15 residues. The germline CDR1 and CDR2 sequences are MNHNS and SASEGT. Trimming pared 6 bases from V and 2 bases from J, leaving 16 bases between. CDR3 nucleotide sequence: TGTGCCAGCAGCCTCACGGGGGCGGCACAAGAGACCCAGTACTTC. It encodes CASSLTGAAQETQYF.

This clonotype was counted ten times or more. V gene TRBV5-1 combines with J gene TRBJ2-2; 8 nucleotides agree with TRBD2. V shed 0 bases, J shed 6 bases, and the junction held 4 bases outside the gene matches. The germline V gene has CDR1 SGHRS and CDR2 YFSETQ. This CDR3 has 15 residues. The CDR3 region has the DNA TGCGCCAGCAGCTTGGTCACGCGGGAGGCCGGGGAGCTGTTTTTT. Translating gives CASSLVTREAGELFF.

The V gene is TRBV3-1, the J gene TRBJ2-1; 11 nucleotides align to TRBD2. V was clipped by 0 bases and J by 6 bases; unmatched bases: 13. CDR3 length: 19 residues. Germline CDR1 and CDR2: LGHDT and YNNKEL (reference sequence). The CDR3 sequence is CASSQDPLAGVGVSNEQFF. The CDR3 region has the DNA TGTGCCAGCAGCCAAGATCCACTAGCGGGAGTGGGGGTATCCAATGAGCAGTTCTTC.

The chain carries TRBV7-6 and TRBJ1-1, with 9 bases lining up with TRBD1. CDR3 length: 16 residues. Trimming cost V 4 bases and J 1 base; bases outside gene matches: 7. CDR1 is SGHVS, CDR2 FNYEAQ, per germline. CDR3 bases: TGTGCCAGCAGCTCACAGGGGGCGCGAGGGAACACTGAAGCTTTCTTT. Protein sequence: CASSSQGARGNTEAFF.

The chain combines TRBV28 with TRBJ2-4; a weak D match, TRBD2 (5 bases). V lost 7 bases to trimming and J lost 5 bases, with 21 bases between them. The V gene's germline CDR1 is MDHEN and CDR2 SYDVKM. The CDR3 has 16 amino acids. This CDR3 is CASTTAGVLSENIQYF. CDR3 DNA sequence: TGTGCCAGCACCACTGCCGGGGTCTTATCAGAAAACATTCAGTACTTC. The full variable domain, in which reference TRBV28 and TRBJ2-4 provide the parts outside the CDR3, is DVKVTQSSRYLVKRTGEKVFLECVQDMDHENMFWYRQDPGLGLRLIYFSYDVKMKEKGDIPEGYSVSREKKERFSLILESASTNQTSMYLCASTTAGVLSENIQYFGAGTRLSVL.

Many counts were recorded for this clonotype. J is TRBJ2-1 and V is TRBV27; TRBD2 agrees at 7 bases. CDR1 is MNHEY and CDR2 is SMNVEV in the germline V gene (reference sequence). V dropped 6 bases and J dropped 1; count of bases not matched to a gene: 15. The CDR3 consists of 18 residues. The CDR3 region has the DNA TGTGCCAGCAGCCGAACTAGTGGGAGGGTAGGGTCCTACAATGAGCAGTTCTTC. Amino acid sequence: CASSRTSGRVGSYNEQFF.

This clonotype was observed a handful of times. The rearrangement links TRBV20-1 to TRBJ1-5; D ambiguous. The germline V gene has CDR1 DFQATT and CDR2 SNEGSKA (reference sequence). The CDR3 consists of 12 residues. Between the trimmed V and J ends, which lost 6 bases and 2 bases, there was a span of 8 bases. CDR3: CSADAGNQPQHF. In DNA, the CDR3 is TGCAGTGCAGACGCGGGCAATCAGCCCCAGCATTTT.

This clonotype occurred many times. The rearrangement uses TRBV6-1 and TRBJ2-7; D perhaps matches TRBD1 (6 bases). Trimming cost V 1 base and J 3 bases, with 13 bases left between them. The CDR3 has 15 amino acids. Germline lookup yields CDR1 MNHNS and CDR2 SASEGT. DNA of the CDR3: TGTGCCAGCAGTGAAGACCCTAGGGGGTTCTACGAGCAGTACTTC. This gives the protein CASSEDPRGFYEQYF.

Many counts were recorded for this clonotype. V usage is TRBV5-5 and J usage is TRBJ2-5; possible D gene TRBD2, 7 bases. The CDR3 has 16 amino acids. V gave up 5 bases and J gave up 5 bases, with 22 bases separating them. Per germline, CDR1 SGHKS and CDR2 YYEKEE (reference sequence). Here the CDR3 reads CASRPRGQDSRETQYF. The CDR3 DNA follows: TGTGCCAGCAGACCGCGGGGGCAGGATTCAAGGGAGACCCAGTACTTC.

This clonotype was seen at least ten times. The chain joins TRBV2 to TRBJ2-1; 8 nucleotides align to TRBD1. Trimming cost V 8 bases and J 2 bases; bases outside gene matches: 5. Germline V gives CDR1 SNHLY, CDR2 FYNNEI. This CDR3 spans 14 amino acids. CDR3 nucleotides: TGTGCCAGCCAGCCAGGGGGCACCTACAATGAGCAGTTCTTC. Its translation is CASQPGGTYNEQFF. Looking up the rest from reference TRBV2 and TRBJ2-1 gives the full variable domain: EPEVTQTPSHQVTQMGQEVILRCVPISNHLYFYWYRQILGQKVEFLVSFYNNEISEKSEIFDDQFSVERPDGSNFTLKIRSTKLEDSAMYFCASQPGGTYNEQFFGPGTRLTVL.

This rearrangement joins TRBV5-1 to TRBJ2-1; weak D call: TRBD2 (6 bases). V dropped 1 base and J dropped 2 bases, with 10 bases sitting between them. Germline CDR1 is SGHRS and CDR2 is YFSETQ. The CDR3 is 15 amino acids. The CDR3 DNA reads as TGCGCCAGCAGCTTGCCTAGCGAGGCCTACAATGAGCAGTTCTTC. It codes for CASSLPSEAYNEQFF.

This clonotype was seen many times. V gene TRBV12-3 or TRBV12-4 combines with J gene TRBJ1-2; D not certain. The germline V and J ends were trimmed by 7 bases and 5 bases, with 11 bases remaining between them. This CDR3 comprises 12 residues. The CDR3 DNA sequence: TGTGCCAGCAACCAGGAGAAATATGGCTACACCTTC. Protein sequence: CASNQEKYGYTF.

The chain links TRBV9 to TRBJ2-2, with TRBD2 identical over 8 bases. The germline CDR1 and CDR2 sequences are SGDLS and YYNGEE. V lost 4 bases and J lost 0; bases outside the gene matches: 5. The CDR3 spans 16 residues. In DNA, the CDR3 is TGTGCCAGCAGCCCCACTAGCGGCCCGAACACCGGGGAGCTGTTTTTT. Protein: CASSPTSGPNTGELFF.

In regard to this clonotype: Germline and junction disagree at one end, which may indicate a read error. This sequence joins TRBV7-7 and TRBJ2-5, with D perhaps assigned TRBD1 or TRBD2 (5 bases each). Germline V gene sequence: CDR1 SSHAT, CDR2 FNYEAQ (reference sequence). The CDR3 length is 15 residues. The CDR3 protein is CASSPGQLDQGTQYF. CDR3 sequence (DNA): TGTGCTAGCAGCCCGGGGCAGCTGGACCAGGGGACCCAGTACTTC.

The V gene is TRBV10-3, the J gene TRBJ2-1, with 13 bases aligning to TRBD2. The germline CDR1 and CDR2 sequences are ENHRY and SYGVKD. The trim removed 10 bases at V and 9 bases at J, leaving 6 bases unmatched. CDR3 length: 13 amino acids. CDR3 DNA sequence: TGTGCCAGCGGACTAGCGGGAGACGTTGAGCAGTTCTTC. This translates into CASGLAGDVEQFF.

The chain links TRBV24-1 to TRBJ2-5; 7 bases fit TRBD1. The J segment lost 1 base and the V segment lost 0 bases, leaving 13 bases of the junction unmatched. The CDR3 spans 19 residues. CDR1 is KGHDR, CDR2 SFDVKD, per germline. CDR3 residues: CATSDLQGRGGASQETQYF. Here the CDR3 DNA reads TGTGCCACCAGTGATTTGCAAGGACGAGGGGGCGCCTCCCAAGAGACCCAGTACTTC.

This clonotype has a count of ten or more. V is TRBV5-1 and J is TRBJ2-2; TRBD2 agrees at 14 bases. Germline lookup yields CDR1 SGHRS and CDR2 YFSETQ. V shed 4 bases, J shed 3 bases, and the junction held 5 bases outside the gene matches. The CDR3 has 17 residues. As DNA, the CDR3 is TGCGCCAGCAGCGGGGGACTAGCGGGAGAGTACACCGGGGAGCTGTTTTTT. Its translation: CASSGGLAGEYTGELFF.

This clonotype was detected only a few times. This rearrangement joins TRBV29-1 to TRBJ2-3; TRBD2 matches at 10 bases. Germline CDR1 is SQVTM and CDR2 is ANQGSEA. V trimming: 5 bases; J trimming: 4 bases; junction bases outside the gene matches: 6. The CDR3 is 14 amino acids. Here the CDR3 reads CSVSEREGPDTQYF. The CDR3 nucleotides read TGCAGCGTTTCGGAGCGGGAGGGCCCAGATACGCAGTATTTT.

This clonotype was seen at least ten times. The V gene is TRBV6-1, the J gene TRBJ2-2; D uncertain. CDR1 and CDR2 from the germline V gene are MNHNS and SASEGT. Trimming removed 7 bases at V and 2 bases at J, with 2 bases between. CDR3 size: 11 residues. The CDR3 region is CASKNTGELFF. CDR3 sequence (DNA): TGTGCCAGCAAAAACACCGGGGAGCTGTTTTTT.

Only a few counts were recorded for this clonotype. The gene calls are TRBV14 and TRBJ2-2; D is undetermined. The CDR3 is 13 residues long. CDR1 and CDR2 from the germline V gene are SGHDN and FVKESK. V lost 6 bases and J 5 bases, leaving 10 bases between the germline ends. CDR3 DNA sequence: TGTGCCAGCAGGCTCTCAGCTACCGGGGAGCTGTTTTTT. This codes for CASRLSATGELFF.

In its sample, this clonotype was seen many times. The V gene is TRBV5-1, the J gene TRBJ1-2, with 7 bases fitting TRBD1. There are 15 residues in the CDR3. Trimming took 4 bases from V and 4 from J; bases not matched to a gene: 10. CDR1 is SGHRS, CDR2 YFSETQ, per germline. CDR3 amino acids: CASSATGVSGYGYTF. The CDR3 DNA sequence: TGCGCCAGCAGCGCAACAGGGGTTTCCGGCTATGGCTACACCTTC.

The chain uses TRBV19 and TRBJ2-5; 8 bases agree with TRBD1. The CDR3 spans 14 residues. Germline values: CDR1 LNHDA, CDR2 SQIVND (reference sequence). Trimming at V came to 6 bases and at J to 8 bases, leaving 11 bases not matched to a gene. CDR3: CASRSTGGGGTQYF. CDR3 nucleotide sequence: TGTGCCAGTAGATCTACAGGGGGTGGCGGAACCCAGTACTTC.